Listed here are 16 T cell receptor beta chains from one sample, sequenced in a study of cytomegalovirus exposure and HLA in healthy donors. This PCR relied on a set of 60 Vbeta primers and 13 Jbeta primers. Using immunoSEQ multiplex PCR, the repertoire was profiled, and TCRdb retains in-frame clones only, with some absent. The data hold over 100,000 clones, with 74% observed a single time. Sample: PBMCs. Receptors were obtained from a man aged 35-49 years in good health and CMV-seropositive.

This chain uses TRBV6-5 with TRBJ2-5; 8 bases match TRBD1. The J call could be wrong; TRBJ2-7 is a better fit for the DNA end. This CDR3 spans 13 amino acids. CDR1 and CDR2 from the germline V gene are MNHEY and SVGAGI. CDR3: CASNRVQGDEQYF. The CDR3 nucleotides are TGTGCCAGCAACCGGGTACAGGGGGACGAGCAGTACTTC.

This CDR3 reads CASSSLMNTEAFF. The CDR3 nucleotides are TGTGCCAGCAGCTCCCTAATGAACACTGAAGCTTTCTTT. V and J are TRBV7-2 and TRBJ1-1; no reliable D call. The V end was cut by 4 bases, the J end by 0 bases, with 6 bases between. The V gene's germline CDR1 is SGHTA and CDR2 FQGNSA. The CDR3 extends over 13 amino acids.

With respect to this clone: One end of the junction does not line up with germline, which may come from a read error. V and J are TRBV7-9 and TRBJ2-1, with a weak D call TRBD2 (6 bases). The germline CDR1 and CDR2 sequences are SEHNR and FQNEAQ (reference sequence). The CDR3 covers 16 residues. The CDR3 reads CSSSLRGESSYNEQFF. In nucleotides, the CDR3 is TGTTCCAGCAGCTTACGCGGGGAGAGCTCCTACAATGAGCAGTTCTTC.

The chain recombines TRBV21-1 with TRBJ1-6; the D call TRBD1 from the table was never checked on the DNA. TRBV21-1 represents a pseudogene. The CDR3 extends over 16 amino acids. The CDR3 sequence: CASSIPGQGVYSPLHF. The CDR3 coding sequence is TGTGCCAGCAGCATCCCGGGACAGGGGGTATATTCACCCCTCCACTTT.

The chain is built from TRBV27 and TRBJ2-1; 9 bases map to TRBD2. The CDR3 contains 17 residues. V lost 2 bases to trimming and J lost 4 bases; unmatched junction nucleotides: 9. Germline CDR1 and CDR2: MNHEY and SMNVEV (reference sequence). The CDR3 DNA reads TGTGCCAGCAGTTTAACGGGACTAGCTGGGGCTTACAATGAGCAGTTCTTC. Protein product: CASSLTGLAGAYNEQFF.

The chain employs TRBV27 and TRBJ2-5; 8 bases are a match to TRBD2. The CDR3 consists of 15 residues. Unmatched junction bases numbered 3, after V lost 0 bases and J lost 3 bases. Germline V lookup: CDR1 MNHEY, CDR2 SMNVEV (reference sequence). The CDR3 DNA sequence: TGTGCCAGCAGTTTATCGAGCGGGGGAGAAGAGACCCAGTACTTC. Its protein product is CASSLSSGGEETQYF.

This rearrangement joins TRBV27 to TRBJ1-2, with TRBD1 matching 8 bases. V shed 6 bases and J 8 bases; nucleotides not matched to a gene: 8. This CDR3 is built from 13 residues. From germline, CDR1 is MNHEY and CDR2 SMNVEV (reference sequence). CDR3 loop: CASRKTGGGGYTF. The CDR3 bases are TGTGCCAGCAGGAAAACAGGGGGAGGAGGCTACACCTTC.

CDR3 sequence (DNA): TGTGCCTGGAGTGTATCGGGCAATCAGCCCCAGCATTTT. This translates into CAWSVSGNQPQHF. The gene calls are TRBV30 and TRBJ1-5; D gene uncertain. V lost 0 bases and J 2 bases, leaving 5 bases between the germline ends. The CDR3 is made up of 13 amino acids. Germline V CDR1 and CDR2: GTSNPN, SVGIG (reference sequence).

The J gene is TRBJ2-7, the V gene TRBV5-1; 9 nucleotides line up with TRBD2. CDR1 is SGHRS and CDR2 is YFSETQ in the germline V gene. With 5 bases clipped from V and 6 bases from J, the junction kept 12 bases outside the gene matches. CDR3 length: 15 amino acids. CDR3 coding DNA: TGCGCCAGCAGTAGGTCTAGCGGGGAGCGGGGCGAGCAGTACTTC. This gives the protein CASSRSSGERGEQYF.

This rearrangement joins TRBV11-2 to TRBJ1-5; tentative D call: TRBD1 (6 bases). The CDR3 sequence is 14 residues long. V dropped 5 bases and J dropped 0 bases, with 8 bases sitting between them. The V gene's germline CDR1 is SGHAT and CDR2 FQNNGV. CDR3 coding DNA: TGTGCCAGCAGCCAAGGGGGTAGCAATCAGCCCCAGCATTTT. Translated: CASSQGGSNQPQHF. The full variable domain, in which reference TRBV11-2 and TRBJ1-5 provide the parts outside the CDR3, is EAGVAQSPRYKIIEKRQSVAFWCNPISGHATLYWYQQILGQGPKLLIQFQNNGVVDDSQLPKDRFSAERLKGVDSTLKIQPAKLEDSAVYLCASSQGGSNQPQHFGDGTRLSIL.

The CDR3 loop reads CASSANREKLFF. DNA of the CDR3: TGTGCCAGCAGTGCTAACAGGGAAAAACTGTTTTTT. This chain links TRBV2 with TRBJ1-4; a possible D gene is TRBD1 (5 bases). V lost 4 bases and J 8 bases, leaving 8 bases between the germline ends. Germline V CDR1 and CDR2: SNHLY, FYNNEI. The CDR3 covers 12 residues.

The genes are TRBV6-5 and TRBJ2-3, with TRBD2 as a possible D gene (6 bases). The CDR3 extends over 14 amino acids. Germline assignment: CDR1 MNHEY and CDR2 SVGAGI. V was shortened by 6 bases and J by 7 bases, with 17 bases between the two germline ends. The CDR3 here is CASRRVYSGNTQYF. The CDR3 coding sequence is TGTGCCAGCAGGAGGGTCTATAGCGGAAATACGCAGTATTTT.

The gene calls are TRBV7-8 and TRBJ2-7; TRBD1 matches at 10 bases. With 5 bases clipped from V and 3 bases from J, the junction kept 13 bases outside the gene matches. The CDR3 has 17 residues. Germline CDR1 and CDR2: SGHVS and FQNEAQ. The CDR3, as DNA: TGTGCCAGCAGCCAAAACTGGACAGGGGGAATATACTACGAGCAGTACTTC. Translating it yields CASSQNWTGGIYYEQYF.

This chain links TRBV28 with TRBJ2-1; 7 bases are shared with TRBD1. Germline V lookup: CDR1 MDHEN, CDR2 SYDVKM. V dropped 8 bases and J dropped 4; count of bases not matched to a gene: 8. The CDR3 spans 14 residues. As DNA, the CDR3 is TGTGCCAGCCGTGGGACAGTCGAATACAATGAGCAGTTCTTC. Translated, it gives CASRGTVEYNEQFF.

This clone was seen more than once but under ten times. V and J are TRBV29-1 and TRBJ1-1; no firm D call. Trimming cost V 4 bases and J 7 bases, with 7 bases left between them. The CDR3 is 10 amino acids. CDR1 is SQVTM, CDR2 ANQGSEA, per germline. This CDR3 is CSVGHLEAFF. CDR3 DNA: TGCAGCGTTGGACATCTTGAAGCTTTCTTT.

V and J are TRBV28 and TRBJ1-2; D is unresolved. Trimming cost V 6 bases and J 5 bases, with 16 bases left between them. CDR3 length: 14 residues. CDR1 and CDR2 (germline): MDHEN, SYDVKM. CDR3 residues: CASRVPGNSYGYTF. CDR3 nucleotide sequence: TGTGCCAGCAGAGTCCCGGGGAATTCTTATGGCTACACCTTC.